This T cell receptor beta chain was sequenced in a study of blood T cell repertoires in COVID-19. Study details: There were acute and convalescent COVID-19 samples, and they came from the United States, Italy and Spain.

This CDR3 region has 15 residues. Germline V lookup: CDR1 MNHEY, CDR2 SMNVEV (reference sequence). V was trimmed by 6 bases and J by 6 bases, leaving 19 bases between them. Authors' methods: Estimation of nucleated cell counts was performed using reference gene primer amplification. The data were produced by immunoSEQ multiplex PCR, yet TCRdb's version contains in-frame clones alone and is incomplete. That table furnishes V, J and clone size, whereas the DNA furnished D and trimming. The sample includes 90,000 to 150,000 clones, roughly 80% of them seen just once. Sequenced material: peripheral blood. The sequence came from a human donor in a cohort sampled during active COVID-19. The V and J genes are TRBV27 and TRBJ2-3; possible D gene TRBD1, 6 bases. Here the CDR3 DNA reads TGTGCCAGCAGCCAAAACAGGGTGGGATTGGATACGCAGTATTTT. It codes for CASSQNRVGLDTQYF.